This T cell receptor beta chain is from a study of spatial heterogeneity in lung cancer. Study details: Consistently, beta-chain sequences turned up in larger numbers than alpha-chain sequences did.

In this sample, this clonotype turned up a few times. Noted time point: sample taken at primary tumor resection. Tumor, nontumor lung or frozen PBMC supplied whole RNA that was sequenced unsorted. The donor population consisted of 72 patients with untreated, early-stage non-small cell lung cancer. The V and J ends lost 2 bases and 6 bases respectively, with 0 bases between them. The CDR3 sequence is 10 residues long. CDR1 and CDR2 (germline): SGHRS, YFSETQ. Individual TCR cDNA molecules each bore their own unique molecular identifier. TCRdb used MiXCR to reprocess the 5' RACE reads, holding one entry per CDR3 protein. The repertoire has roughly 100,000 distinct CDR3 sequences, 7.5% to 10% of them found once; the top ten carry 6.9%.

This chain connects TRBV5-1 to TRBJ1-5, with D hard to call. This receptor was obtained from a male donor with early-stage non-small cell lung cancer. The sample was PBMCs, taken at surgery. CDR3 coding DNA: TGCGCCAGCAGCTTTCAGCCCCAGCATTTT. This encodes CASSFQPQHF.